This T cell receptor (beta chain) derives from a study of cytomegalovirus exposure and HLA in healthy donors. The germline V gene encodes CDR1 MNHEY and CDR2 SMNVEV (reference sequence). CDR3 size: 15 residues. The V end lost 2 bases, the J end lost 3 bases, and 14 bases lay between the germline ends. Study findings and constraints: The authors judged a highly shared variant cluster likely a sequencing artifact.

The PCR contained 60 Vbeta and 13 Jbeta primers. The assay was immunoSEQ multiplex PCR, and TCRdb's table has in-frame clones only and misses some. This table holds 70,000 to 95,000 clones, roughly 81% found once. As for this clone: As yet, its antigen is unknown.

The gene calls are TRBV27 and TRBJ2-7, with D perhaps matching TRBD2 (7 bases). This TCR was recovered from a woman between 25 and 40 years old in good health and CMV-seronegative. The sample was PBMCs. As DNA, the CDR3 is TGTGCCAGCAGTTTAGGTCGAGCGGGACACTACGAGCAGTACTTC. Its protein is CASSLGRAGHYEQYF.